These 17 T cell receptor beta chains originate from one sample sequenced in a study of CD8+ T cells in alopecia areata. Cells pooled from cutaneous lymph nodes were sorted on CD4, CD8alpha, NKG2D, NKG2ACE and other markers. Extracted from the samples, RNA was reverse transcribed into cDNA to serve as the sequencing template. Sequenced by immunoSEQ multiplex PCR; TCRdb stores in-frame clones only, minus some. The sample contains approximately 300,000 clones, none of them singletons. The sample taken for sequencing was CD4+ T cells sorted from a lymph node. The source of these receptors is a C3H/HeJ mouse with alopecia areata. This strain's MHC haplotype is H2-k.

Comment on this clone: Genes here carry mouse names. The read finishes 4 residues shy of the CDR3 end, and the germline J gene is used to complete it. The sample holds other DNA sequences that translate to the same CDR3. V gene TRBV5 combines with J gene TRBJ2-7; 11 positions agree with TRBD2. The CDR3 runs 15 residues. Germline V gene sequence: CDR1 LGHNA, CDR2 YNLKQL (reference sequence). V lost 4 bases and J lost 2; bases outside the gene matches: 4. CDR3 protein: CASSPPGLGAYEQYF. The sequenced part of the CDR3 DNA is TGTGCCAGCAGCCCCCCGGGACTGGGGGCCTAT.

Details on this clone: These gene names are mouse names. The read terminates 4 residues before the CDR3 end, so the remaining end is supplied by the germline J gene. The identical CDR3 is also encoded by other nucleotide sequences in the sample. This rearrangement joins TRBV5 to TRBJ1-1, with 10 bases fitting TRBD1. Germline V lookup: CDR1 LGHNA, CDR2 YNLKQL (reference sequence). Trimming removed 0 bases from V and 3 bases from J; junction bases left unmatched: 1. This CDR3 is built from 15 residues. CDR3 protein: CASSQEGQGYTEVFF. The CDR3 DNA, read in part, is TGTGCCAGCAGCCAAGAGGGACAGGGGTACACA.

This clone was seen more than once but under ten times. The genes are named according to mouse. The read falls 4 residues short of the CDR3 end, and the missing part is taken from the germline J gene. The chain combines TRBV19 with TRBJ2-1; 8 nucleotides match TRBD1. There are 15 residues in the CDR3. Per germline, CDR1 FNHDT and CDR2 SITEND (reference sequence). J gave up 3 bases and V 3 bases, and 5 bases lay outside the gene matches. CDR3: CASSTSDRAYAEQFF. The CDR3 DNA, read in part, is TGTGCCAGCAGTACTTCGGACAGGGCCTATGCT.

This clone has a handful of counts. The genes are named according to mouse. The read falls 4 residues short of the CDR3 end, and the missing part is taken from the germline J gene. The genes are TRBV13-3 and TRBJ1-2; 9 bases are shared with TRBD1. Germline V gene data show CDR1 as NNHDY and CDR2 as SYVADS. Unmatched junction bases numbered 2, after V lost 9 bases and J lost 2 bases. CDR3 size: 12 residues. Partial CDR3 DNA: TGTGCCACCGGGACAGGGAACTCC. Protein: CATGTGNS. The CDR3 as a whole reads CATGTGNSDYTF.

In regard to this clone: Here the gene names and germline are mouse. The read gets to within 4 residues of the CDR3 end, and the germline J gene fills in the rest. This chain links TRBV13-1 with TRBJ2-1; 10 bases align to TRBD2. The ends lost 2 bases at V and 4 bases at J; junction bases unmatched: 3. The CDR3 is made up of 15 amino acids. Germline lookup yields CDR1 NSHNY and CDR2 SYGAGN. The chain's CDR3 is CASSETGGKYAEQFF. The sequenced part of the CDR3 DNA is TGTGCCAGCAGTGAGACTGGGGGGAAATATGCT.

This clone was observed a handful of times. Genes and germline are mouse. The CDR3 is cut off 4 residues early in the read; its end comes from the germline J gene. The rearrangement joins TRBV17 to TRBJ2-5; 12 nucleotides match TRBD2. With 1 base clipped from V and 0 bases from J, the junction kept 5 bases outside the gene matches. CDR3 length equals 18 residues. The germline V gene encodes CDR1 MNHDT and CDR2 YYDKIL. The CDR3 here is CASSRGTGGVFNQDTQYF. The sequenced CDR3 bases are TGTGCTAGCAGTAGAGGGACTGGGGGGGTTTTTAACCAAGAC.

About this clone itself: Germline and genes: mouse. The CDR3 end lies 4 residues beyond the end of the read and is filled in from the germline J gene. V usage is TRBV19 and J usage is TRBJ1-1, with TRBD1 matching over 8 bases. After removal of 2 bases from V and 4 bases from J, the junction contained 4 bases not matched to a gene. The CDR3 length is 14 residues. Germline values: CDR1 FNHDT, CDR2 SITEND (reference sequence). CDR3 DNA, as far as it was read: TGTGCCAGCAGTATCAGGGGGCTTGGCACA. Encoded protein: CASSIRGLGT. The CDR3 as a whole reads CASSIRGLGTEVFF.

This clone was seen a handful of times. Gene names refer to mouse genes. The sequenced fragment ends 4 residues before the CDR3 boundary, so the rest is inferred from the germline J gene. The rearrangement joins TRBV5 to TRBJ2-5; 10 bases match TRBD1. Germline V gene lookup returns CDR1 LGHNA and CDR2 YNLKQL (reference sequence). The CDR3 is 15 residues long. CDR3 sequence reads: CASSPSGTGEDTQYF. The sequenced CDR3 bases are TGTGCCAGCAGCCCTTCCGGGACAGGGGAAGAC.

On this clone itself: Gene and germline names: mouse. The read finishes 4 residues shy of the CDR3 end, and the germline J gene is used to complete it. The chain carries TRBV31 and TRBJ2-5; D is uncertain. The CDR3 covers 14 residues. Germline V gene sequence: CDR1 GKSSPN, CDR2 SITVG. The ends were cut back, 3 bases at V and 0 bases at J, with 10 bases in the middle. CDR3 DNA (partial): TGTGCCTGGAGCCCTCAACTTAACCAAGAC. Its translation is CAWSPQLNQD. The entire CDR3 protein reads CAWSPQLNQDTQYF.

This clone was observed a handful of times. Mouse germline and gene names are used. The read terminates 4 residues before the CDR3 end, so the remaining end is supplied by the germline J gene. The sample carries other DNA sequences with the same CDR3. The rearrangement uses TRBV19 and TRBJ2-7, with 9 bases matching TRBD2. After removal of 5 bases from V and 2 bases from J, the junction contained 2 bases not matched to a gene. The germline V gene encodes CDR1 FNHDT and CDR2 SITEND (reference sequence). The CDR3 spans 13 residues. Here the CDR3 reads CASRTGGTYEQYF. Incomplete CDR3 DNA: TGTGCCAGCAGGACTGGGGGCACCTAT.

In its sample, this clone was seen a few times. The germline and genes are mouse ones. The read ends 4 residues shy of where the CDR3 ends; the end is completed using the germline J gene. V and J are TRBV5 and TRBJ2-5, with D possibly matching TRBD1 (5 bases). The germline V gene encodes CDR1 LGHNA and CDR2 YNLKQL (reference sequence). The CDR3 totals 14 residues. The CDR3 reads CASSQAGRGDTQYF. CDR3 DNA, as far as it was read: TGTGCCAGCAGCCAAGCAGGGAGAGGAGAC.

This clone was counted only a few times. Gene names and germline match the mouse. The CDR3 is cut off 4 residues early in the read; its end comes from the germline J gene. Within the sample, other DNA sequences also encode this same CDR3. This rearrangement joins TRBV14 to TRBJ2-5; 7 bases match TRBD1. This CDR3 has 14 residues. Germline assignment: CDR1 SGHDT and CDR2 FRDEAV. Losses at the gene ends were 4 bases for V and 2 bases for J; bases not matched to a gene: 4. CDR3 in amino acids: CASSLTGSQDTQYF. The DNA read from the CDR3 is TGTGCCAGCAGTCTGACAGGGAGCCAAGAC. Based on the CDR3 plus reference TRBV14 and TRBJ2-5, the full variable domain is EAGVTQSPRYAVLQEGQAVSFWCDPISGHDTLYWYQQPRDQGPQLLVYFRDEAVIDNSQLPSDRFSAVRPKGTNSTLKIQSAKQGDTATYLCASSLTGSQDTQYFGPGTRLLVL.

Worth noting for this clone: This may be a read error, as it is one base from a much larger clone. Each gene name is a mouse one. The read ends 4 residues early relative to the CDR3; the germline J gene fills the gap. This rearrangement joins TRBV14 to TRBJ2-1, with 8 bases fitting TRBD2. The V gene's germline CDR1 is SGHDT and CDR2 FRDEAV. This CDR3 has 14 residues. J was trimmed by 1 base and V by 3 bases; bases with no gene match: 0. Partial CDR3 DNA: TGTGCCAGCAGTTACTGGGGGAACTATGCT. It translates to CASSYWGNYA. The entire CDR3 protein is CASSYWGNYAEQFF.

This clone was seen only a few times. Gene names follow the mouse nomenclature. The read is 4 residues too short to cover the CDR3 end, so that end is filled in from the germline J gene. The chain uses TRBV1 and TRBJ1-2, with D perhaps matching TRBD1 (6 bases). Trimming left V 0 bases short and J 2 bases short, with 13 bases between. This CDR3 comprises 16 residues. The germline V gene has CDR1 NSQYPW and CDR2 LRSPGD (reference sequence). The CDR3 protein is CTCSADRGGDNSDYTF. The sequenced part of the CDR3 DNA is TGCACCTGCAGTGCAGATCGGGGGGGCGACAACTCC.

This clone showed up many times. Gene labels here are mouse ones. The read gets to within 4 residues of the CDR3 end, and the germline J gene fills in the rest. V usage is TRBV5 and J usage is TRBJ2-2; D is perhaps TRBD2 (5 bases). This CDR3 contains 14 residues. V dropped 0 bases and J dropped 6 bases, with 8 bases sitting between them. Per germline, CDR1 LGHNA and CDR2 YNLKQL (reference sequence). CDR3 sequence reads: CASSQEWGAGQLYF. The CDR3 DNA, read in part, is TGTGCCAGCAGCCAAGAATGGGGTGCCGGG.

This clone was picked up a small number of times. Genes and germline come from the mouse. The read ends 4 residues shy of where the CDR3 ends; the end is completed using the germline J gene. The chain employs TRBV14 and TRBJ2-1; D remains unclear. V lost 4 bases and J lost 4, with 6 bases in between. This CDR3 comprises 12 residues. Germline V gene lookup returns CDR1 SGHDT and CDR2 FRDEAV. CDR3 in amino acids: CASSTQYAEQFF. CDR3 DNA (partial): TGTGCCAGCAGTACACAATATGCT.

This clone was detected a few times. Genes and germline come from the mouse. The observed sequence ends 4 residues before the CDR3 terminus, with the missing tail filled in from the germline J gene. The same CDR3 can be traced to other DNA sequences in this sample. The chain couples TRBV19 to TRBJ2-5, with a possible D match to TRBD2 (6 bases). This CDR3 spans 13 amino acids. The V and J ends lost 5 bases and 1 base respectively, with 8 bases between them. Germline V gives CDR1 FNHDT, CDR2 SITEND (reference sequence). The CDR3 sequence: CASSMGDQDTQYF. CDR3 DNA (partial): TGTGCCAGCAGCATGGGGGACCAAGAC.